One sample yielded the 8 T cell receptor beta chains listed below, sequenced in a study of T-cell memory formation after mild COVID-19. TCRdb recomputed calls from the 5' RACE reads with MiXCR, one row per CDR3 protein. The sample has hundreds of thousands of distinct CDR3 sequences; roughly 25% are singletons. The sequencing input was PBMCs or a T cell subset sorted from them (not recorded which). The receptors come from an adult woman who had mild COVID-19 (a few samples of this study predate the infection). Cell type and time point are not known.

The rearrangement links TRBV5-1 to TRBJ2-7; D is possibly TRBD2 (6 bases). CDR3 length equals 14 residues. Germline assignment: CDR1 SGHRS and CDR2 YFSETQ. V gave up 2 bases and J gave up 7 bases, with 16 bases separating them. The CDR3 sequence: CASSFRAAEGEQYF. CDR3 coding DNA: TGCGCCAGCAGCTTTCGGGCGGCGGAGGGGGAGCAGTACTTC.

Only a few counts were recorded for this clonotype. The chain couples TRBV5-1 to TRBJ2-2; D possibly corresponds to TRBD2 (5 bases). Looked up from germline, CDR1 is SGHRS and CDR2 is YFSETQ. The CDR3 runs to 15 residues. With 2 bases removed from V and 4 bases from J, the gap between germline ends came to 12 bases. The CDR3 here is CASSFDSEFTGELFF. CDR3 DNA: TGCGCCAGCAGCTTCGATAGCGAGTTCACCGGGGAGCTGTTTTTT.

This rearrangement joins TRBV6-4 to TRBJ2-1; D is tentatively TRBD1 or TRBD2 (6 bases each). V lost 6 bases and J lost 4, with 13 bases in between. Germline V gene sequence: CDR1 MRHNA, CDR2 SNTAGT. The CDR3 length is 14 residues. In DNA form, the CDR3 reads TGTGCCAGCAGCGTGGGGGGCGAGTACAATGAGCAGTTCTTC. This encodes CASSVGGEYNEQFF.

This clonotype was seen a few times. The CDR3 spells CASSLTSYGTYNEQFF. CDR3 coding DNA: TGTGCCAGCAGCTTAACCTCTTACGGTACCTACAATGAGCAGTTCTTC. This sequence joins TRBV14 and TRBJ2-1; no clear D. In germline, CDR1 is SGHDN, CDR2 FVKESK. The CDR3 has 16 residues. Deletions cut 5 bases from V and 2 bases from J, with 16 bases between. The full variable domain, in which reference TRBV14 and TRBJ2-1 provide the parts outside the CDR3, is EAGVTQFPSHSVIEKGQTVTLRCDPISGHDNLYWYRRVMGKEIKFLLHFVKESKQDESGMPNNRFLAERTGGTYSTLKVQPAELEDSGVYFCASSLTSYGTYNEQFFGPGTRLTVL.

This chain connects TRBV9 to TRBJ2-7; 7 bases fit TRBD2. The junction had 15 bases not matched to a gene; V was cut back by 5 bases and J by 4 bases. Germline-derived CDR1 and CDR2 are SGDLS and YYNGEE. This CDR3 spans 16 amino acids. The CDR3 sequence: CASSQSGEGTGYEQYF. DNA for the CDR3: TGTGCCAGCAGTCAAAGTGGGGAGGGGACGGGGTACGAGCAGTACTTC.

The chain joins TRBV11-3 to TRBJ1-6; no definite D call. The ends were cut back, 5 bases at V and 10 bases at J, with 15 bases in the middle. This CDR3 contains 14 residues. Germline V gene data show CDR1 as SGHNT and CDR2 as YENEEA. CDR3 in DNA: TGTGCCAGCAGCCCGGGTACCTGGGCGTCACCCCTCCACTTT. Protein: CASSPGTWASPLHF.

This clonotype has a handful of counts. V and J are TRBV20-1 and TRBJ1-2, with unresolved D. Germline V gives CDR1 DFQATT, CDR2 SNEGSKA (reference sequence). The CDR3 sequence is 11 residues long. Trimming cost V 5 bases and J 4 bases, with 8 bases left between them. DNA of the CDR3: TGCAGTGCTCAAGGGCGCTATGGCTACACCTTC. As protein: CSAQGRYGYTF.

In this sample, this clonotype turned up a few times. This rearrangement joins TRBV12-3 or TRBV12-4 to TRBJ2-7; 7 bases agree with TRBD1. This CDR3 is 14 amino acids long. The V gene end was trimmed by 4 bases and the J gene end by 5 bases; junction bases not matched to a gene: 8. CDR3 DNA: TGTGCCAGCAGTTCCGGACAGGTGAGGGACGAGCAGTACTTC. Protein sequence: CASSSGQVRDEQYF.